The 9 T cell receptor beta chains below come from one sample, sequenced in a study of T cells in Graves' hyperthyroidism and ophthalmopathy. The CDR3 regions of TCR beta were amplified from RNA transcripts. HTBI primers were employed in a first-round RT-PCR of the TCR CDR3. TCRdb redid the calling of the multiplex PCR reads with MiXCR, one entry per CDR3 protein. The sample records around 760,000 distinct CDR3 sequences, under 45% being singletons. The material sequenced was blood. The origin of the receptors is a woman between 40 and 55 years old with Graves' hyperthyroidism.

The chain joins TRBV7-2 to TRBJ1-1; D is possibly TRBD1 (5 bases). The CDR3 is 14 amino acids. Trimming pared 6 bases from V and 11 bases from J, leaving 22 bases between. In germline, CDR1 is SGHTA, CDR2 FQGNSA. As DNA, the CDR3 is TGTGCCAGCAGTTCCCGGGTGGGGACGGGGGGGGCTTTCTTT. As protein: CASSSRVGTGGAFF. The full variable domain, its missing parts supplied by reference TRBV7-2 and TRBJ1-1, is GAGVSQSPSNKVTEKGKDVELRCDPISGHTALYWYRQSLGQGLEFLIYFQGNSAPDKSGLPSDRFSAERTGGSVSTLTIQRTQQEDSAVYLCASSSRVGTGGAFFGQGTRLTVV.

The V gene is TRBV24-1, the J gene TRBJ1-5; no reliable D call. The length of the CDR3 is 13 residues. Germline-derived CDR1 and CDR2 are KGHDR and SFDVKD. Trimming left V 4 bases short and J 7 bases short, with 10 bases between. The CDR3, as DNA: TGTGCCACCAGTGACCCTCGAGGGCAGCCCCAGCATTTT. Translation: CATSDPRGQPQHF.

This clonotype was picked up a small number of times. J is TRBJ2-7 and V is TRBV20-1, with 7 bases that match TRBD2. V shed 5 bases and J 2 bases; nucleotides not matched to a gene: 6. The CDR3 totals 13 residues. Germline lookup yields CDR1 DFQATT and CDR2 SNEGSKA (reference sequence). The CDR3 here is CSAGTSATYEQYF. The DNA for the CDR3 is TGCAGTGCTGGAACTAGCGCGACCTACGAGCAGTACTTC.

In the case of this clonotype: This is likely a read error, given that the CDR3 carries no conserved phenylalanine or tryptophan at its end. The chain uses TRBV5-8 and TRBJ2-2, with unresolved D. The CDR3 length is 15 residues. V lost 0 bases to trimming and J lost 0 bases, with 6 bases between them. CDR1 is SGHTS, CDR2 YDEGEE, per germline. CDR3 residues: CASSLGSTNTGELFV. The DNA of the CDR3 is TGTGCCAGCAGCTTGGGGTCAACGAACACCGGGGAGCTGTTTGTT.

This clonotype came up many times. This chain links TRBV20-1 with TRBJ2-7, with a weak D call TRBD2 (5 bases). The CDR3 length is 12 residues. Trimming shortened V by 0 bases and J by 6 bases, and 9 bases separated the two germline ends. Germline loops: CDR1 DFQATT, CDR2 SNEGSKA (reference sequence). CDR3 bases: TGCAGTGCTAGAGATGAGGGCGTCGAGCAGTACTTC. This translates into CSARDEGVEQYF.

This clonotype was counted a few times. V usage is TRBV14 and J usage is TRBJ1-2; 9 nucleotides match TRBD1. Germline lookup yields CDR1 SGHDN and CDR2 FVKESK. V trimming: 5 bases; J trimming: 12 bases; junction bases outside the gene matches: 10. The CDR3 runs 13 residues. CDR3 in DNA: TGTGCCAGCAGCGGACAGGGGAGCACTGGAAACACCTTC. Its protein product is CASSGQGSTGNTF. The full variable domain, in which reference TRBV14 and TRBJ1-2 provide the parts outside the CDR3, is EAGVTQFPSHSVIEKGQTVTLRCDPISGHDNLYWYRRVMGKEIKFLLHFVKESKQDESGMPNNRFLAERTGGTYSTLKVQPAELEDSGVYFCASSGQGSTGNTFGSGTRLTVV.

The chain uses TRBV5-1 and TRBJ1-1; no reliable D call. V lost 0 bases to trimming and J lost 4 bases, with 10 bases between them. Germline V gives CDR1 SGHRS, CDR2 YFSETQ. The CDR3 length is 14 residues. The chain's CDR3 is CASSLEQAGTEAFF. As DNA, the CDR3 is TGCGCCAGCAGCTTGGAGCAAGCCGGCACTGAAGCTTTCTTT.

The count of this clonotype is one. The chain is built from TRBV5-4 and TRBJ1-2; possible D gene TRBD1, 6 bases. V lost 7 bases to trimming and J lost 6 bases, with 19 bases between them. CDR1 SGHNT and CDR2 YYREEE come from the germline V gene (reference sequence). CDR3 length equals 14 residues. The chain's CDR3 is CASGPLRGRDGYTF. The CDR3 DNA is TGTGCCAGCGGCCCTCTCAGGGGTCGGGATGGCTACACCTTC.

A remark on this clonotype: This may arise from a read error, as a much more abundant clone is one base away. The chain recombines TRBV2 with TRBJ2-5; D gene ambiguous. The CDR3 length is 11 residues. V shed 4 bases and J shed 5 bases, with 5 bases lying between them. CDR1 SNHLY and CDR2 FYNNEI come from the germline V gene. CDR3 coding DNA: TGTGCCAGCAGTGCCGTGGAGACCCAGTACTTC. It specifies CASSAVETQYF.